What follows describes a single TCR beta chain. Here immunoSEQ multiplex PCR was the method, and the copy in TCRdb shows in-frame clones only, minus some. The sample has about 250,000 clones, 80% to 90% seen once. The data stem from a study of blood T cell repertoires in COVID-19. The germline V gene encodes CDR1 MDHEN and CDR2 SYDVKM. V was shortened by 2 bases and J by 10 bases, with 12 bases between the two germline ends. The CDR3 runs to 12 residues. This sequence was found in a woman aged 40-49 years who had been exposed to COVID-19. Source material: PBMCs or T cells enriched from blood (not recorded which). The V and J genes are TRBV28 and TRBJ2-7; possible D gene TRBD1, 5 bases. For the CDR3, the DNA is TGTGCCAGCAGTTTAGGGCAGGGTGGCCAGTACTTC. This sequence encodes CASSLGQGGQYF.